This entry features one TCR beta chain sequence. These data originate in a study of blood T cell repertoires in COVID-19. Turning to the study itself: COVID-19 samples from acute and convalescent phases originated in the United States, Italy and Spain.

Measured with immunoSEQ multiplex PCR; TCRdb has only the in-frame clones, and not every one. In the table there are about 420,000 clones, 70% to 90% of which are singletons. Deletions cut 0 bases from V and 6 bases from J, with 7 bases between. Germline V CDR1 and CDR2: SGHRS, YFSETQ. The CDR3 sequence is 13 residues long. The clonotype comes from a man aged 18 to 29 with COVID-19, enrolled during active disease. Material for sequencing was peripheral blood. This sequence joins TRBV5-1 and TRBJ2-1; D is unresolved. The CDR3 coding sequence is TGCGCCAGCAGCTTGGGAGACTCCAATGAGCAGTTCTTC. Translation gives CASSLGDSNEQFF.